This TCR beta chain is drawn from a study of patients and donors after allogeneic stem cell transplantation. This CDR3 region has 15 residues. Germline CDR1 reads LGHNA; CDR2 reads YNFKEQ. The ends were cut back, 3 bases at V and 5 bases at J, with 13 bases in the middle. This clonotype was found a few times. TCRdb passed the RT-PCR reads through MiXCR, listing each CDR3 protein once. This table has about 410,000 distinct CDR3 sequences, approximately 16% appearing once. The receptor's source is a human donor who was either an allogeneic HSCT recipient or a stem cell or donor lymphocyte infusion donor (not recorded which). It is not recorded whose cells these are; they may come from a transplant donor. The chain links TRBV4-2 to TRBJ2-2; maybe TRBD2 (7 bases). Material for sequencing was blood, either unsorted or a sorted T cell fraction (not recorded which). CDR3 in DNA: TGTGCCAGCAGCCAGGGGGGGCGCAGGACCGGGGAGCTGTTTTTT. Translating gives CASSQGGRRTGELFF.